The entry below describes one TCR beta chain. The ends were cut back, 1 base at V and 15 bases at J, with 10 bases in the middle. Germline loops: CDR1 SGHTA, CDR2 FQGNSA. The CDR3 has 11 amino acids. These data come from a study of T cell responses to AZD1222 COVID-19 vaccine. The table came from immunoSEQ multiplex PCR; TCRdb's copy has only in-frame clones and leaves some out. The sample shows around 150,000 clones, about 90% of them seen only once. The receptor's source is an adult in good health. The rearrangement links TRBV7-2 to TRBJ2-1; D gene ambiguous. Sequencing was performed on peripheral blood, taken on day 0 of AZD1222 vaccination. The CDR3 loop reads CASSLGPLMFF. In DNA form, the CDR3 reads TGTGCCAGCAGCTTAGGCCCGCTAATGTTCTTC.